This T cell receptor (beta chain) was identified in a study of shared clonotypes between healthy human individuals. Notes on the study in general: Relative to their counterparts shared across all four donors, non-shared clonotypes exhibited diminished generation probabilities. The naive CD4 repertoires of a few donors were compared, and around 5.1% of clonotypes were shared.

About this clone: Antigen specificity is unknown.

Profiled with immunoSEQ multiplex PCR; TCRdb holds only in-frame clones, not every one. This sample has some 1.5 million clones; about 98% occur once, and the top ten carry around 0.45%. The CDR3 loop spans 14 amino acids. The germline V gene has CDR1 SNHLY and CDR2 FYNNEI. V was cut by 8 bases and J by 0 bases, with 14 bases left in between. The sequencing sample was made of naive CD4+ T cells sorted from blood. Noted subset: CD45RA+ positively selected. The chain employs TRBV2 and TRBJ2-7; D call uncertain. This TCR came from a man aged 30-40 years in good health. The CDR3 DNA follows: TGTGCCAGCTACAGTGGACGGCGCTCCTACGAGCAGTACTTC. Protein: CASYSGRRSYEQYF.